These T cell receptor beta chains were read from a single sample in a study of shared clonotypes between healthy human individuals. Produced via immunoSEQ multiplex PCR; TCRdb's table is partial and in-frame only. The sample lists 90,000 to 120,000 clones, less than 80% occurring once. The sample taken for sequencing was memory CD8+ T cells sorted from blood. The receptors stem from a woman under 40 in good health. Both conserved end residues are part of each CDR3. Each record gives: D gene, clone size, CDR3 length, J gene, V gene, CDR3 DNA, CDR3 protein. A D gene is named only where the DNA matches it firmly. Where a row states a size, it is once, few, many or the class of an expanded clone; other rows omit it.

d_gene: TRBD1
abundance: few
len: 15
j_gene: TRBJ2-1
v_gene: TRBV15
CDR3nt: TGTGCCACCAGCAGAGATCGGGCAGGGGGCAATGAGCAGTTCTTC
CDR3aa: CATSRDRAGGNEQFF

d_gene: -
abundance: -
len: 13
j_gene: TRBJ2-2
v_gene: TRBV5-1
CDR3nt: TGCGCCAGCAGCTTGTCTGGGCCCGGGGAGCTGTTTTTT
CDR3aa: CASSLSGPGELFF

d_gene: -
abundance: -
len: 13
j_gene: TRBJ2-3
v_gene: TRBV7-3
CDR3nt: TGTGCCAGCAGCTTAATGGCCACAGATACGCAGTATTTT
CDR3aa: CASSLMATDTQYF

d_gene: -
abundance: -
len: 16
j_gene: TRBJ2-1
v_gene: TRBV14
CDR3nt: TGTGCCAGCAGCCCATCGTGGTTGAGATCCTACAATGAGCAGTTCTTC
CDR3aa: CASSPSWLRSYNEQFF

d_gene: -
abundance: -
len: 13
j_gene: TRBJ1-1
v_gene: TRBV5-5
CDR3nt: TGTGCCAGCTATGAGGGGGTGTCCACTGAAGCTTTCTTT
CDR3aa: CASYEGVSTEAFF

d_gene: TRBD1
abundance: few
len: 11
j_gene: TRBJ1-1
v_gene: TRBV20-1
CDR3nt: TGCAGCGACAGGGCAAACACTGAAGCTTTCTTT
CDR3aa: CSDRANTEAFF

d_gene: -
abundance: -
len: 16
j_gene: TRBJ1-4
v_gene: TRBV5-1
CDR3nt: TGCGCCAGCAGCTCGGCCGTGAGACAGATGAATGAAAAACTGTTTTTT
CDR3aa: CASSSAVRQMNEKLFF

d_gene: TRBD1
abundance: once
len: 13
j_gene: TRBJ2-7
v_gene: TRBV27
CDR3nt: TGTGCCAGCAGTCCCGACAGGGGCTACGAGCAGTACTTC
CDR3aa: CASSPDRGYEQYF

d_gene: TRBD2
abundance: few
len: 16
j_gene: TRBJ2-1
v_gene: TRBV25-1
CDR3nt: TGTGCCAGCAGTGAGGGCGGGGGGCCCGGAAACAATGAGCAGTTCTTC
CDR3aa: CASSEGGGPGNNEQFF

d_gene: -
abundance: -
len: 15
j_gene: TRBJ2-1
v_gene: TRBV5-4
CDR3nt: TGTGCCAGCAGCCGGGTAGCGGAAAAAAACAATGAGCAGTTCTTC
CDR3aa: CASSRVAEKNNEQFF

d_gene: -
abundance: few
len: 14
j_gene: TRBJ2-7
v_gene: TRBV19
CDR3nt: TGTGCCAGTAGTGCTGGACAGAGCCACTACGAGCAGTACTTC
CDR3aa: CASSAGQSHYEQYF

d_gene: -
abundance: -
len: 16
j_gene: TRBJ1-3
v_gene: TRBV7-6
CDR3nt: TGTGCCAGCAGCTTAGAAGCAGTAAACTCTGGAAACACCATATATTTT
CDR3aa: CASSLEAVNSGNTIYF

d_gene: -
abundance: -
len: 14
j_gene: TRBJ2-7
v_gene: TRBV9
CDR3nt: TGTGCCAGCAGCGTAGGCGGGACAGCCTACGAGCAGTACTTC
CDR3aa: CASSVGGTAYEQYF

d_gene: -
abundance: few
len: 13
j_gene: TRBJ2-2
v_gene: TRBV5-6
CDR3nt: TGTGCCAGCAGCTTATGGGACACCGGGGAGCTGTTTTTT
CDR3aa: CASSLWDTGELFF

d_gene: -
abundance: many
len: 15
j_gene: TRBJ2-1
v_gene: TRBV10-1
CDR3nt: TGCGCCAGCAGTGAGTCAATGGAGGGCTACAATGAGCAGTTCTTC
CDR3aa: CASSESMEGYNEQFF

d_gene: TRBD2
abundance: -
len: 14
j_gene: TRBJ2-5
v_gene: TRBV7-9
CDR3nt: TGTGCCAGCAGCTTACTAGCGGCGAGGGAGACCCAGTACTTC
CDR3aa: CASSLLAARETQYF

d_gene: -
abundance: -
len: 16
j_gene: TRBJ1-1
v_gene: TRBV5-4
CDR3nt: TGTGCCAGTATCTCACGTCTTCAGGTGACGAACACTGAAGCTTTCTTT
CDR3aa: CASISRLQVTNTEAFF

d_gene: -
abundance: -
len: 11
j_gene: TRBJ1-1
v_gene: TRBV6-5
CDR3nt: TGTGCCAGCAGTTACGGGAATGAAGCTTTCTTT
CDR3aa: CASSYGNEAFF

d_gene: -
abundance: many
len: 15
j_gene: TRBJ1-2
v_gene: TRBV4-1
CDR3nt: TGCGCCAGCAGCCAACCCCCGACAGTTAATGGGGGCTACACCTTC
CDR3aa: CASSQPPTVNGGYTF

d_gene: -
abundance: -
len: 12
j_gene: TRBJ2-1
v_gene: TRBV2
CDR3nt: TGTGCCAGCAGCTCTTTGGGAGGTGAGCAGTTCTTC
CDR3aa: CASSSLGGEQFF

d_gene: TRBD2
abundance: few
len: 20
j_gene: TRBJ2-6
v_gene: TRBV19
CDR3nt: TGTGCCAGTAGTATCGCCCTGGGACTAGCGGGACTCTCTGGGGCCAACGTCCTGACTTTC
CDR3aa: CASSIALGLAGLSGANVLTF

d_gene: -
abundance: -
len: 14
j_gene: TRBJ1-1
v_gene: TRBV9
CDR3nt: TGTGCCAGCAGCCTAGCTTGGGGCAACACTGAAGCTTTCTTT
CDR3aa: CASSLAWGNTEAFF

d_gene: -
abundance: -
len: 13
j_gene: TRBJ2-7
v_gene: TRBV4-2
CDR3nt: TGTGCCAGCAGCCAAGGGCTGGGGTACGAGCAGTACTTC
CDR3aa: CASSQGLGYEQYF

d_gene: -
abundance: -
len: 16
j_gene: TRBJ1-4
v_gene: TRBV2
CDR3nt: TGTGCCAGTAAGCGGGCAGGGAGGTCAACTAATGAAAAACTGTTTTTT
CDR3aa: CASKRAGRSTNEKLFF

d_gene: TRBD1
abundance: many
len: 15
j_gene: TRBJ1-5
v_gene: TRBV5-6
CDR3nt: TGTGCCAGCAGCTCGACAGGGTCAGGCAATCAGCCCCAGCATTTT
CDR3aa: CASSSTGSGNQPQHF

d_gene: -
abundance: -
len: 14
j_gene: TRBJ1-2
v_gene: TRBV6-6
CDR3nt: TGTGCCAGCAGTTACGCGGGAGGACTCTATGGCTACACCTTC
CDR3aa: CASSYAGGLYGYTF

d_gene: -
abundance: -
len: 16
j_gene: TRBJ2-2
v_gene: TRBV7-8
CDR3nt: TGTGCCAGCAGCAACAGGGACCGAACGAACACCGGGGAGCTGTTTTTT
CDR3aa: CASSNRDRTNTGELFF

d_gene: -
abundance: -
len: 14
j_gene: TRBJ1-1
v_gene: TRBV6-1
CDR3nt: TGTGCCAGCAGTGACGGGCCCAGCAACACTGAAGCTTTCTTT
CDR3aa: CASSDGPSNTEAFF

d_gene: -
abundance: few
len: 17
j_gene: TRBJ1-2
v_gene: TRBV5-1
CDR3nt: TGCGCCAGCAGCCACGGGGGCAGCGCCCATTCAAACTATGGCTACACCTTC
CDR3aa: CASSHGGSAHSNYGYTF

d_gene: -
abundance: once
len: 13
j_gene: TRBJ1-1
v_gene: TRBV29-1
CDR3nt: TGCAGCGTTGTGGCAGGGGTTTGGTCTGAAGCTTTCTTT
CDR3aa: CSVVAGVWSEAFF

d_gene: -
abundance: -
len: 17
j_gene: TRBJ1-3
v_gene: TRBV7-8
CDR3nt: TGTGCCAGCAGCTTAGATGGCAGGGGAATCTCTGGAAACACCATATATTTT
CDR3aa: CASSLDGRGISGNTIYF

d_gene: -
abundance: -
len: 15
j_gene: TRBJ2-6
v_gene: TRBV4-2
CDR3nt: TGTGCCAGCAGCACTACCGGCTCTGGGGCCAACGTCCTGACTTTC
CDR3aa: CASSTTGSGANVLTF

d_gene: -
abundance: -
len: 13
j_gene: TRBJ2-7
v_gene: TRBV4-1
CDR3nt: TGCGCCAGCAGCCAAGCCGCAGCCTACGAGCAGTACTTC
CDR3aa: CASSQAAAYEQYF

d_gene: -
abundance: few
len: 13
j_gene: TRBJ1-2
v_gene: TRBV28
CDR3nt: TGTGCCAGCAGTATAGGGAGCAACTATGGCTACACCTTC
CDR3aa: CASSIGSNYGYTF

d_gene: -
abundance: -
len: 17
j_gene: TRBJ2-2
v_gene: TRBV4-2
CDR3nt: TGTGCCAGCAGCCCTGGCAGGGCTTGGCCTATAACCGGGGAGCTGTTTTTT
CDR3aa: CASSPGRAWPITGELFF

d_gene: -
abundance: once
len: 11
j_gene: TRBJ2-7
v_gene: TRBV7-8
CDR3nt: TGTGCCAGCAGCCCAGGAGGCGAGCAGTACTTC
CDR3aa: CASSPGGEQYF

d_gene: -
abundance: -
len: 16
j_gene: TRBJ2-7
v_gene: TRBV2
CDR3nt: TGTGCCAGCAGTGAAATCCCGGGGGGCAGATTGTACGAGCAGTACTTC
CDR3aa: CASSEIPGGRLYEQYF

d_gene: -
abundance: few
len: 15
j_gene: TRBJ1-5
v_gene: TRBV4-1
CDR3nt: TGCGCCAGCAGCCAAGGTCAGGGATTCAATCAGCCCCAGCATTTT
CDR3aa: CASSQGQGFNQPQHF

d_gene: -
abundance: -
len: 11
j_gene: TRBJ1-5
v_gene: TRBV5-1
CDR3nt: TGCGCCAGCAGCGCCAATCAGCCCCAGCATTTT
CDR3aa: CASSANQPQHF

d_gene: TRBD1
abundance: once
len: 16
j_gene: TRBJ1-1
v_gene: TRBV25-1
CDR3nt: TGTGCCAGCAGTGCACCTCCGGACAGGGGGTGGACTGAAGCTTTCTTT
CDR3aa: CASSAPPDRGWTEAFF

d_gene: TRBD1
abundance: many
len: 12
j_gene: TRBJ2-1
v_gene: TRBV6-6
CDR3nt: TGTGCCACAGGGGGATTTTACAATGAGCAGTTCTTC
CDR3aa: CATGGFYNEQFF